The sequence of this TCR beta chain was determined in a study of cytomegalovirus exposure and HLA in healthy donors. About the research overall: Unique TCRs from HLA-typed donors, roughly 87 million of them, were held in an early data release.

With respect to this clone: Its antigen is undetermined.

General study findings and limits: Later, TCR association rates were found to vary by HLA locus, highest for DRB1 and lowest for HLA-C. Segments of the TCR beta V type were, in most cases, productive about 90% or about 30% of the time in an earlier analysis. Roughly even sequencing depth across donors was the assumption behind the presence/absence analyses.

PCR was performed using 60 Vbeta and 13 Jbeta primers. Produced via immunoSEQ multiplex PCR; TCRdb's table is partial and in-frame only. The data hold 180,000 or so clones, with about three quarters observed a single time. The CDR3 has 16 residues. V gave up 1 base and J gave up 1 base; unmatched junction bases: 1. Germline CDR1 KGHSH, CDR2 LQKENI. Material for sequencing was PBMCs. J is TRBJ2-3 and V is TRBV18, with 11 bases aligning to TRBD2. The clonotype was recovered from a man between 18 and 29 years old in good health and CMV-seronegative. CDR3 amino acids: CASSPLGLAGTDTQYF. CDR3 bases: TGTGCCAGCTCACCACTGGGACTAGCGGGCACAGATACGCAGTATTTT. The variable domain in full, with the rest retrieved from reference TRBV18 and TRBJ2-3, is NAGVMQNPRHLVRRRGQEARLRCSPMKGHSHVYWYRQLPEEGLKFMVYLQKENIIDESGMPKERFSAEFPKEGPSILRIQQVVRGDSAAYFCASSPLGLAGTDTQYFGPGTRLTVL.